This passage covers 26 T cell receptor beta chains from one sample sequenced in a study of vaccination and CD4 T cells after COVID-19. Treatment: approximately 9-day PBMC culture with coronavirus spike peptide pools or control peptides (ViraFEST assay). Samples of CD4+ T cells were obtained from the unexposed donor before the COVID-19 pandemic (2011-2018). Oncomine TCR Beta short-read sequencing was applied to DNA from cultured CD4+ T cells. The authors extracted genomic DNA from cultured CD4+ T cells. A single record per CDR3 protein comes from TCRdb applying MiXCR to the PCR reads. The data contain fewer than 10,000 distinct CDR3 sequences, about 32% of them seen just once; the ten biggest clones take up 25% to 35%. Their antigens remain unidentified. The specimen was CD4+ T cells from blood, cultured in vitro. These receptors were collected from a human donor in good health.

The chain joins TRBV4-2 to TRBJ1-1; D gene ambiguous. CDR1 LGHNA and CDR2 YNFKEQ come from the germline V gene. The CDR3 is 13 residues long. Trimming shortened V by 4 bases and J by 3 bases, and 9 bases separated the two germline ends. CDR3 protein: CASSRTSDTEAFF. The CDR3 DNA follows: TGTGCCAGCAGCCGCACTTCGGACACTGAAGCTTTCTTT.

The V gene is TRBV5-4, the J gene TRBJ2-5; D unclear. With 1 base removed from V and 5 bases from J, the gap between germline ends came to 15 bases. Germline CDR1 reads SGHNT; CDR2 reads YYREEE (reference sequence). The CDR3 consists of 15 residues. The CDR3 spells CASSLIPLPRETQYF. The CDR3 DNA is TGTGCCAGCAGCTTGATCCCCCTACCACGGGAGACCCAGTACTTC.

V gene TRBV30 combines with J gene TRBJ1-6; D uncertain. The V end was cut by 0 bases, the J end by 8 bases, with 11 bases between. The germline CDR1 and CDR2 sequences are GTSNPN and SVGIG (reference sequence). This CDR3 has 14 amino acids. The CDR3 DNA reads TGTGCCTGGAGTGTAGACCCCAATCATTCACCCCTCCACTTT. As protein: CAWSVDPNHSPLHF.

The chain has TRBV6-2 or TRBV6-3 and TRBJ1-2; D gene unclear. The CDR3 extends over 14 amino acids. Trimming stripped 6 bases from V and 3 bases from J, with 14 bases between. Germline V gene lookup returns CDR1 MNHEY and CDR2 SVGEGT. CDR3 DNA: TGTGCCAGCAGCGATCCCGTCACTGACTATGGCTACACCTTC. Translated, it gives CASSDPVTDYGYTF.

This rearrangement joins TRBV6-4 to TRBJ2-3; 11 bases agree with TRBD2. This CDR3 comprises 15 residues. V dropped 8 bases and J dropped 5; count of bases not matched to a gene: 9. CDR1 is MRHNA and CDR2 is SNTAGT in the germline V gene. The CDR3 region is CASASSGRAGDTQYF. The CDR3 nucleotides are TGTGCCAGCGCAAGTAGCGGGAGGGCCGGAGATACGCAGTATTTT.

This rearrangement joins TRBV6-2 or TRBV6-3 to TRBJ1-1; D gene ambiguous. V lost 6 bases, J lost 4 bases, and 15 bases lay in between. Germline values: CDR1 MNHEY, CDR2 SVGEGT. The CDR3 contains 14 residues. The CDR3 coding sequence is TGTGCCAGCAGCAACGCGGGTCTAGCCACTGAAGCTTTCTTT. It translates to CASSNAGLATEAFF.

V usage is TRBV20-1 and J usage is TRBJ2-5, with 7 bases lining up with TRBD2. Germline V gene lookup returns CDR1 DFQATT and CDR2 SNEGSKA (reference sequence). The V and J ends lost 1 base and 1 base, in that order; junction bases with no gene match: 3. The CDR3 contains 14 residues. CDR3 sequence reads: CSARVAGGQETQYF. DNA for the CDR3: TGCAGTGCTAGAGTAGCGGGCGGCCAAGAGACCCAGTACTTC.

The chain combines TRBV7-9 with TRBJ1-5, with D perhaps matching TRBD1 (5 bases). Trimming took off 4 bases at V and 0 bases at J, with 10 bases between the two ends. The CDR3 has 15 amino acids. Looked up from germline, CDR1 is SEHNR and CDR2 is FQNEAQ (reference sequence). CDR3 coding DNA: TGTGCCAGCAGCTCCGAGGGGAATAGCAATCAGCCCCAGCATTTT. It specifies CASSSEGNSNQPQHF. The complete variable domain, with remaining parts taken from reference TRBV7-9 and TRBJ1-5, reads DTGVSQNPRHKITKRGQNVTFRCDPISEHNRLYWYRQTLGQGPEFLTYFQNEAQLEKSRLLSDRFSAERPKGSFSTLEIQRTEQGDSAMYLCASSSEGNSNQPQHFGDGTRLSIL.

V usage is TRBV6-5 and J usage is TRBJ2-5; D is undetermined. The CDR3 is 13 residues long. V lost 2 bases and J lost 5, with 9 bases in between. Germline V CDR1 and CDR2: MNHEY, SVGAGI. The chain's CDR3 is CASSYPNSETQYF. The CDR3 DNA is TGTGCCAGCAGTTACCCAAACTCCGAGACCCAGTACTTC.

The chain links TRBV7-9 to TRBJ2-7; 9 nucleotides agree with TRBD1. Trimming took 4 bases from V and 0 from J; bases not matched to a gene: 7. Germline V gene sequence: CDR1 SEHNR, CDR2 FQNEAQ (reference sequence). There are 16 residues in the CDR3. CDR3 residues: CASSSIVTGGSYEQYF. The DNA for the CDR3 is TGTGCCAGCAGCTCCATAGTGACAGGGGGCTCCTACGAGCAGTACTTC. The full variable domain, rest sourced from reference TRBV7-9 and TRBJ2-7, is DTGVSQNPRHKITKRGQNVTFRCDPISEHNRLYWYRQTLGQGPEFLTYFQNEAQLEKSRLLSDRFSAERPKGSFSTLEIQRTEQGDSAMYLCASSSIVTGGSYEQYFGPGTRLTVT.

For the CDR3, the DNA is TGCAGTGCTAGAGATAAAATAGCGCGGGGCACAGATACGCAGTATTTT. This codes for CSARDKIARGTDTQYF. This chain links TRBV20-1 with TRBJ2-3; a weak D match, TRBD2 (5 bases). Germline V CDR1 and CDR2: DFQATT, SNEGSKA (reference sequence). The V gene lost 0 bases and the J gene lost 1 base, with 14 bases spanning the gap. CDR3 length: 16 residues.

V is TRBV5-1 and J is TRBJ2-1; 8 positions match TRBD2. Germline CDR1 is SGHRS and CDR2 is YFSETQ. Unmatched junction bases numbered 10, after V lost 6 bases and J lost 5 bases. The CDR3 runs to 15 residues. CDR3 sequence reads: CASTTSGRSNNEQFF. The CDR3 coding sequence is TGCGCCAGCACTACTAGCGGCAGATCAAACAATGAGCAGTTCTTC.

This clonotype was seen only once. The chain combines TRBV7-9 with TRBJ1-1; D is ambiguous. CDR3 length: 13 residues. The ends were cut back, 5 bases at V and 0 bases at J, with 7 bases in the middle. Germline loops: CDR1 SEHNR, CDR2 FQNEAQ (reference sequence). CDR3 in amino acids: CASSPQMNTEAFF. The CDR3 DNA follows: TGTGCCAGCAGCCCACAGATGAACACTGAAGCTTTCTTT.

This clonotype was observed a few times. J is TRBJ2-7 and V is TRBV20-1, with D perhaps matching TRBD2 (6 bases). The CDR3 sequence is 14 residues long. The germline V gene encodes CDR1 DFQATT and CDR2 SNEGSKA (reference sequence). V was cut by 6 bases and J by 9 bases, with 24 bases left in between. The CDR3 DNA reads as TGCAGTGCCCGAGGCCAGCGGGCATCTCTTGGGCAGTACTTC. Translation gives CSARGQRASLGQYF.

Only a few counts were recorded for this clonotype. V usage is TRBV12-2 and J usage is TRBJ1-5. TRBV12-2 is reported as a pseudogene. This CDR3 has 12 amino acids. CDR3 region: CAGWRLYQPQHF. The CDR3, as DNA: TGTGCAGGATGGAGGTTATATCAGCCCCAGCATTTT.

This clonotype was recorded a few times. The chain links TRBV7-3 to TRBJ2-2; possibly TRBD1 or TRBD2 for D (7 bases each). V dropped 5 bases and J dropped 6 bases, with 13 bases sitting between them. Germline assignment: CDR1 SGHTA and CDR2 FQGTGA. The CDR3 length is 14 residues. The CDR3 loop reads CASSPSGGAGELFF. Written as DNA, the CDR3 is TGTGCCAGCAGCCCCTCAGGGGGGGCCGGGGAGCTGTTTTTT. Drawing the rest from reference TRBV7-3 and TRBJ2-2, the complete variable domain is GAGVSQTPSNKVTEKGKYVELRCDPISGHTALYWYRQSLGQGPEFLIYFQGTGAADDSGLPNDRFFAVRPEGSVSTLKIQRTERGDSAVYLCASSPSGGAGELFFGEGSRLTVL.

The gene calls are TRBV18 and TRBJ1-1, with 8 positions matching TRBD1. This CDR3 comprises 15 residues. The J segment lost 5 bases and the V segment lost 3 bases, leaving 8 bases of the junction unmatched. CDR1 and CDR2 (germline): KGHSH, LQKENI. This CDR3 reads CASSPRAQGVTEAFF. DNA for the CDR3: TGTGCCAGCTCACCTCGGGCACAGGGGGTTACTGAAGCTTTCTTT.

The genes are TRBV15 and TRBJ2-6; D remains ambiguous. Germline V gene sequence: CDR1 LNHNV, CDR2 YYDKDF (reference sequence). The germline V and J ends were trimmed by 0 bases and 0 bases, with 6 bases remaining between them. CDR3 size: 16 residues. CDR3 residues: CATSREWGSGANVLTF. The DNA for the CDR3 is TGTGCCACCAGCAGAGAGTGGGGCTCTGGGGCCAACGTCCTGACTTTC.

This CDR3 is CASSSTPYEQYF. The DNA for the CDR3 is TGTGCCAGCAGTTCGACCCCCTACGAGCAGTACTTC. The V call is TRBV14, the J call TRBJ2-7; unclear D gene. The CDR3 loop spans 12 amino acids. Trimming took 6 bases from V and 2 from J, leaving 8 bases between them. From germline, CDR1 is SGHDN and CDR2 FVKESK.

The rearrangement links TRBV7-2 to TRBJ2-1; D is uncertain. Germline CDR1 reads SGHTA; CDR2 reads FQGNSA. The CDR3 has 12 amino acids. Trimming left V 8 bases short and J 9 bases short, with 14 bases between. As DNA, the CDR3 is TGTGCCAGCCTATCGACTGAATTTGAGCAGTTCTTC. This codes for CASLSTEFEQFF. Supplemented by reference TRBV7-2 and TRBJ2-1, the full variable domain reads GAGVSQSPSNKVTEKGKDVELRCDPISGHTALYWYRQSLGQGLEFLIYFQGNSAPDKSGLPSDRFSAERTGGSVSTLTIQRTQQEDSAVYLCASLSTEFEQFFGPGTRLTVL.

V usage is TRBV5-6 and J usage is TRBJ2-3; 7 bases line up with TRBD2. V shed 4 bases, J shed 4 bases, and the junction held 6 bases outside the gene matches. Germline V gene lookup returns CDR1 SGHDT and CDR2 YYEEEE. The CDR3 has 14 amino acids. The CDR3 here is CASSLGLAADTQYF. In DNA, the CDR3 is TGTGCCAGCAGCCTTGGCCTAGCGGCAGATACGCAGTATTTT.

V gene TRBV11-2 combines with J gene TRBJ2-5, with no clear D. Trimming took off 0 bases at V and 5 bases at J, with 4 bases between the two ends. The CDR3 is made up of 12 amino acids. In germline, CDR1 is SGHAT, CDR2 FQNNGV. The CDR3 loop reads CASSLDGETQYF. The CDR3 DNA reads as TGTGCCAGCAGCTTAGACGGGGAGACCCAGTACTTC.

V and J are TRBV19 and TRBJ1-5, with unresolved D. The V gene's germline CDR1 is LNHDA and CDR2 SQIVND (reference sequence). Trimming took 0 bases from V and 3 from J, leaving 9 bases between them. The CDR3 spans 15 residues. The CDR3 loop reads CASSIDSRNNQPQHF. The CDR3 bases are TGTGCCAGTAGTATAGATAGCAGGAACAATCAGCCCCAGCATTTT.

This clonotype appeared a few times. This chain joins TRBV7-2 and TRBJ1-2; weak D call: TRBD1 (5 bases). Germline V gene lookup returns CDR1 SGHTA and CDR2 FQGNSA. There are 15 residues in the CDR3. Trimming cost V 1 base and J 4 bases, with 13 bases left between them. CDR3 loop: CASSLDVGQGYGYTF. The DNA of the CDR3 is TGTGCCAGCAGCTTAGATGTGGGTCAGGGCTATGGCTACACCTTC.

The genes are TRBV4-2 and TRBJ1-5; 7 bases map to TRBD1. The CDR3 sequence is 17 residues long. V shed 0 bases and J 11 bases; nucleotides not matched to a gene: 16. Germline V CDR1 and CDR2: LGHNA, YNFKEQ. CDR3 sequence reads: CASSQDVSRGGRAAQHF. The CDR3 coding sequence is TGTGCCAGCAGCCAAGATGTGTCCAGGGGGGGGCGAGCGGCCCAGCATTTT.

V gene TRBV11-1 combines with J gene TRBJ2-5; D ambiguous. Deletions cut 2 bases from V and 5 bases from J, with 6 bases between. Germline V gene data show CDR1 as SGHAT and CDR2 as FQDESV (reference sequence). The CDR3 runs to 12 residues. The DNA for the CDR3 is TGTGCCAGCAGCTTAACTCCCGAGACCCAGTACTTC. It translates to CASSLTPETQYF.